This is a list of T cell receptor beta chains from one sample in a study of cytomegalovirus exposure and HLA in healthy donors. Libraries were prepared by immunoSEQ multiplex PCR; TCRdb keeps only in-frame clonotypes and omits some of them. The table records roughly 100,000 clones, more than 60% of them present only once. The sequencing input was PBMCs. The receptors originated from a man aged 60 to 75 in good health and CMV-seronegative. Both conserved end residues are part of each CDR3. The D gene is left open where the match is weak. Clone size is shown for a subset of rows, as once, few, many or a class of expanded clone.

size	V	J	D	CDR3	DNA
NA	TRBV28	TRBJ2-5	TRBD2	CASSSPSGGGETQYF	TGTGCCAGCAGTTCCCCAAGCGGGGGCGGAGAGACCCAGTACTTC
once	TRBV18	TRBJ1-2	NA	CASSPPGGLSYGYTF	TGTGCCAGCTCACCCCCGGGGGGGCTAAGCTATGGCTACACCTTC
NA	TRBV11-3	TRBJ2-3	NA	CASSLGSGADTQYF	TGTGCCAGCAGCTTAGGGTCGGGGGCAGATACGCAGTATTTT
NA	TRBV18	TRBJ2-7	TRBD1	CASSPASGTGGYEQYF	TGTGCCAGCTCACCAGCCTCCGGGACAGGAGGCTACGAGCAGTACTTC
NA	TRBV6-6	TRBJ1-6	NA	CASSYSIDNSPLHF	TGTGCCAGCAGTTACTCGATAGATAATTCACCCCTCCACTTT
NA	TRBV7-2	TRBJ2-3	TRBD1	CASSLAWTGVKDTQYF	TGTGCCAGCAGCTTAGCCTGGACAGGGGTTAAAGATACGCAGTATTTT
NA	TRBV7-2	TRBJ1-2	TRBD1	CASSKPPPQGALYGYTF	TGTGCCAGCAGCAAACCCCCCCCTCAGGGGGCGCTCTATGGCTACACCTTC
NA	TRBV5-1	TRBJ2-2	NA	CASGRGAGTGELFF	TGCGCCAGCGGCCGGGGGGCTGGGACCGGGGAGCTGTTTTTT
NA	TRBV28	TRBJ1-2	NA	CASSPQPIYGYTF	TGTGCCAGCAGTCCACAGCCCATTTATGGCTACACCTTC
once	TRBV4-2	TRBJ2-4	NA	CASSQDQVKNIQYF	TGTGCCAGCAGCCAAGATCAGGTCAAAAACATTCAGTACTTC
NA	TRBV5-1	TRBJ2-2	TRBD1	CASSLGSGGTGELFF	TGCGCCAGCAGCTTGGGATCAGGGGGCACCGGGGAGCTGTTTTTT
NA	TRBV7-2	TRBJ2-2	NA	CASSLSPQGTGELFF	TGTGCCAGCAGCTTATCCCCCCAGGGCACCGGGGAGCTGTTTTTT
NA	TRBV7-2	TRBJ2-5	NA	CASSLEQETQYF	TGTGCCAGCAGCTTAGAACAGGAGACCCAGTACTTC
NA	TRBV5-5	TRBJ2-1	NA	CASSRVPYNEQFF	TGTGCCAGCAGCCGGGTCCCCTACAATGAGCAGTTCTTC
NA	TRBV7-9	TRBJ1-1	TRBD1	CASSLGDRAFNTEAFF	TGTGCCAGCAGCTTAGGGGACAGGGCGTTCAACACTGAAGCTTTCTTT
once	TRBV7-3	TRBJ1-5	NA	CASSSRDLGDQPQHF	TGTGCCAGCAGCTCCAGGGACTTGGGGGACCAGCCCCAGCATTTT
NA	TRBV7-6	TRBJ2-1	TRBD2	CASSLGLAGDNNEQFF	TGTGCCAGCAGCTTGGGACTAGCGGGGGATAACAATGAGCAGTTCTTC
NA	TRBV5-1	TRBJ2-5	TRBD1	CASTGGTGGGETQYF	TGCGCCAGTACTGGCGGGACAGGGGGTGGGGAGACCCAGTACTTC
NA	TRBV9	TRBJ1-1	NA	CASSATAMNTEAFF	TGTGCCAGCAGCGCCACAGCTATGAACACTGAAGCTTTCTTT
NA	TRBV19	TRBJ1-2	NA	CASSMVLDYGYTF	TGTGCCAGTAGTATGGTACTAGACTATGGCTACACCTTC
NA	TRBV18	TRBJ1-1	TRBD1	CASSSTGEDTEAFF	TGTGCCAGCTCATCGACAGGGGAAGACACTGAAGCTTTCTTT
NA	TRBV7-2	TRBJ2-7	TRBD2	CASRRTSGGRISYEQYF	TGTGCCAGCAGGCGGACTAGCGGGGGGCGAATCTCCTACGAGCAGTACTTC
NA	TRBV7-8	TRBJ2-5	NA	CASSFRAAQETQYF	TGTGCCAGCAGCTTCAGGGCAGCACAAGAGACCCAGTACTTC